This T cell receptor (beta chain) was documented in a study of technical replicates of blood from several donors. Libraries were prepared by immunoSEQ multiplex PCR; TCRdb keeps only in-frame clonotypes and omits some of them. Among tens of thousands of clones listed, about 90% were seen once. The ends were cut back, 3 bases at V and 2 bases at J, with 4 bases in the middle. In germline, CDR1 is SGHVS, CDR2 FNYEAQ. The CDR3 loop spans 12 amino acids. The sequence came from a human donor in good health. The chain is built from TRBV7-6 and TRBJ2-5; D is ambiguous. Sequencing was carried out using T cells isolated from PBMCs. This CDR3 is CASSFPQETQYF. The CDR3 DNA reads as TGTGCCAGCAGCTTTCCGCAAGAGACCCAGTACTTC.